This TCR beta chain was profiled in a study of CXCR3-negative and CXCR3-positive naive CD8 T cells. CDR1 WNHNN and CDR2 SYGVQD come from the germline V gene (reference sequence). CDR3 length: 18 amino acids. TRB cDNA was prepared as libraries by UMI-labeled 5' RACE. TCRdb re-called the 5' RACE reads, yielding one record per CDR3 amino acid sequence without DNA. Recorded for this sample: roughly 40,000 distinct CDR3 sequences. Material: naive CXCR3- CD8+ T cells from blood. Subset here: CD45RO-CCR7+CD27+CD95- naive CD8+ T cells lacking CXCR3 (TNR3-). The V gene is TRBV10-1, the J gene TRBJ2-5; the TRBD2 assignment by TCRdb is unverifiable without DNA. The sequence derives from a human donor in good health. Some clones in this sample may be carry-over from other donors' samples. The CDR3 region is CASSGVGGLPPGQETQYF.